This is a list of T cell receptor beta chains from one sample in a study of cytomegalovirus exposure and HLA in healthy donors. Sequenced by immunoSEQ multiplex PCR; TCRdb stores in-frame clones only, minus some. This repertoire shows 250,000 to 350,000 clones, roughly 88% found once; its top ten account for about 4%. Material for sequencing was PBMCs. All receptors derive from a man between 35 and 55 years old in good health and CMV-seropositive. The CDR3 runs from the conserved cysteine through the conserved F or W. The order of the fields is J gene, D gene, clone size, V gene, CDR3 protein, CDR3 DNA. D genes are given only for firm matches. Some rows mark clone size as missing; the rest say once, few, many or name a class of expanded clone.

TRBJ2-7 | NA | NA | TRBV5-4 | CASSLAVSSYEQYF | TGTGCCAGCAGCTTGGCGGTGAGCTCCTACGAGCAGTACTTC
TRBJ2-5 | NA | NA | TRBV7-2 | CASSSSRRETQYF | TGTGCCAGCAGCTCTAGCCGCCGGGAGACCCAGTACTTC
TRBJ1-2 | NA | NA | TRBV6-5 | CASSYQGSVGGYTF | TGTGCCAGCAGTTACCAGGGGTCCGTTGGTGGCTACACCTTC
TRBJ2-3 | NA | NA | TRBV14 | CASSSPPEGLDTQYF | TGTGCCAGCAGCTCCCCCCCGGAGGGCCTGGATACGCAGTATTTT
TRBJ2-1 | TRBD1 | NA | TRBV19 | CASIGTGAGEQFF | TGTGCCAGTATCGGCACAGGGGCAGGTGAGCAGTTCTTC
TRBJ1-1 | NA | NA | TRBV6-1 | CASSPFQGGNTEAFF | TGTGCCAGCAGTCCCTTCCAGGGAGGGAACACTGAAGCTTTCTTT
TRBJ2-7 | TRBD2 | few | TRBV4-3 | CASSQLALADSYEQYF | TGCGCCAGCAGCCAGTTGGCACTAGCGGACTCCTACGAGCAGTACTTC
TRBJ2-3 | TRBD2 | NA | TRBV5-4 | CASSSHQTSGNADTQYF | TGTGCCAGCAGCTCCCATCAGACTAGCGGGAATGCAGATACGCAGTATTTT
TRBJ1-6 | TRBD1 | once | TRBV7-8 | CAITGGLNNSPLHF | TGTGCCATCACAGGGGGGCTTAATAATTCACCCCTCCACTTT
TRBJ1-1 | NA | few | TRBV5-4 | CASSPPSAQNIEAFF | TGTGCCAGCAGCCCACCCTCCGCACAGAACATTGAAGCTTTCTTT
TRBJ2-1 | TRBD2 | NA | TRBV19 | CASSPPGLDYNEQFF | TGTGCCAGCAGTCCCCCGGGACTAGACTACAATGAGCAGTTCTTC
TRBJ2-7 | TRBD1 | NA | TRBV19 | CASSGAGGPYEQYF | TGTGCCAGTAGTGGCGCAGGGGGACCCTACGAGCAGTACTTC
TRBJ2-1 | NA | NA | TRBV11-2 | CASRRTARHWEQFF | TGTGCCAGCAGGAGGACAGCCCGACACTGGGAGCAGTTCTTC
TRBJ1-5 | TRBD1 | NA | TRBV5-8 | CASRKGQGTRSEPQHF | TGTGCCAGCAGAAAGGGACAGGGGACCCGTTCGGAGCCCCAGCATTTT
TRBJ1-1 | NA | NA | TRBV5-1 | CASSSGASRTTEAFF | TGCGCCAGCAGCTCGGGAGCCTCCCGTACCACTGAAGCTTTCTTT
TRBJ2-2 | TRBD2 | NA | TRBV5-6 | CASSASSGSHTGELFF | TGTGCCAGCAGCGCCTCTAGCGGGAGTCACACCGGGGAGCTGTTTTTT
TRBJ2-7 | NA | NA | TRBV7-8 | CASSLPGLSYEQYF | TGTGCCAGCAGCCTCCCGGGTTTGTCCTACGAGCAGTACTTC
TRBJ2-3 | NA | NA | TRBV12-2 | CASRHLAGAAPSTDTQYF | TGTGCAAGTCGCCATCTAGCGGGAGCGGCCCCTAGCACAGATACGCAGTATTTT
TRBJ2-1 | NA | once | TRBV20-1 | CSGKVEGKQFF | TGCAGTGGAAAAGTAGAGGGAAAGCAGTTCTTC
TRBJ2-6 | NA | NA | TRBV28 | CASSLPIPGGANVLTF | TGTGCCAGCAGTCTTCCCATCCCCGGTGGGGCCAACGTCCTGACTTTC
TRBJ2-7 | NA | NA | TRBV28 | CASRNSDSYEQYF | TGTGCCAGCAGGAACTCGGACAGCTACGAGCAGTACTTC
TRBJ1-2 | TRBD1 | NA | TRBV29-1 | CSALLRQGPSTF | TGCAGCGCCCTATTAAGACAGGGACCTAGCACCTTC
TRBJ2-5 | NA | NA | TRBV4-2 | CASSQEARGLETQYF | TGTGCCAGCAGCCAAGAGGCGCGGGGCTTGGAGACCCAGTACTTC
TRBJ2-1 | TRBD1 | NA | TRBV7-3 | CASSSLETGGSYNEQFF | TGTGCCAGCAGCTCTTTGGAGACAGGGGGCTCCTACAATGAGCAGTTCTTC
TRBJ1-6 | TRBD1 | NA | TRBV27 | CASSFIGGQGANSPLHF | TGTGCCAGCAGTTTTATCGGGGGACAGGGGGCAAACTCACCCCTCCACTTT
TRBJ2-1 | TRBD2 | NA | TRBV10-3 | CAISVAGAEHNEQFF | TGTGCCATCAGTGTAGCGGGAGCTGAACACAATGAGCAGTTCTTC
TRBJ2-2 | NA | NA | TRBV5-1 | CASNSGSQTGELFF | TGCGCCAGCAACTCCGGGAGCCAAACCGGGGAGCTGTTTTTT
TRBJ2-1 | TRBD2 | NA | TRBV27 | CASSLFGGVAGGHSSYNEQFF | TGTGCCAGCAGTTTATTCGGGGGAGTAGCGGGAGGCCACAGCTCCTACAATGAGCAGTTCTTC
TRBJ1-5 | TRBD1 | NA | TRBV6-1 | CASTGTGARNQPQHF | TGTGCCAGCACTGGGACAGGCGCCCGTAATCAGCCCCAGCATTTT
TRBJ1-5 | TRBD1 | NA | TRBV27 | CASSRSLGGTDINQPQHF | TGTGCCAGCAGTCGATCCCTGGGCGGGACAGACATCAATCAGCCCCAGCATTTT
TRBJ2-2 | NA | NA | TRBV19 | CASSRTTNTGELFF | TGTGCCAGTAGTCGGACAACGAACACCGGGGAGCTGTTTTTT
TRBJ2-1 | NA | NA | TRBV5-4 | CASSLSRVYNEQFF | TGTGCCAGCAGCTTGAGCAGGGTCTACAATGAGCAGTTCTTC
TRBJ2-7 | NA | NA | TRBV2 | CASSEATGPSYEQYF | TGTGCCAGCAGTGAAGCTACGGGTCCTTCCTACGAGCAGTACTTC
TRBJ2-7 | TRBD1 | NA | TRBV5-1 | CASSPFERGLYEQYF | TGCGCCAGCAGCCCATTCGAAAGGGGGCTGTACGAGCAGTACTTC
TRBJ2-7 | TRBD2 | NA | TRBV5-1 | CASSWGGGGSSYEQYF | TGCGCCAGCAGCTGGGGCGGGGGAGGATCCTCCTACGAGCAGTACTTC
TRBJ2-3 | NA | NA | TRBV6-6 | CASSYLQALSTDTQYF | TGTGCCAGCAGTTACCTCCAAGCTCTGAGCACAGATACGCAGTATTTT
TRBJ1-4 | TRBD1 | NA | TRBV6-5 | CASSYSTGGNEKLFF | TGTGCCAGCAGTTACTCGACAGGGGGCAATGAAAAACTGTTTTTT
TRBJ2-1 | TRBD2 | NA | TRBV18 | CASSPRTSGSSYNEQFF | TGTGCCAGCTCACCGCGGACTAGCGGGAGCTCCTACAATGAGCAGTTCTTC
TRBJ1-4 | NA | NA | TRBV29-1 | CSVRGLYEKLFF | TGCAGCGTGCGGGGGCTGTATGAAAAACTGTTTTTT
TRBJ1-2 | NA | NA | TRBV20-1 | CSADKVRGYTF | TGCAGCGCTGACAAGGTTCGGGGCTACACCTTC
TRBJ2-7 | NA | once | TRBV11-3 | CASSAGGGLAYEQYF | TGTGCCAGCAGCGCCGGGGGAGGCTTAGCCTACGAGCAGTACTTC
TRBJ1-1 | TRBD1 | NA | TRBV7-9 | CSSSFGDRGDTEAFF | TGTTCCAGCAGCTTTGGGGACAGGGGGGACACTGAAGCTTTCTTT
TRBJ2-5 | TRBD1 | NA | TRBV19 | CASSARRTGEETQYF | TGTGCCAGTAGTGCCCGGCGGACAGGGGAAGAGACCCAGTACTTC
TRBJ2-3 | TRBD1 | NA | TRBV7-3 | CASSLTGGDTQYF | TGTGCCAGCAGCTTGACAGGGGGAGATACGCAGTATTTT
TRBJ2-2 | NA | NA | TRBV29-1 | CSYSTGNTGELFF | TGCAGCTACAGTACGGGAAACACCGGGGAGCTGTTTTTT
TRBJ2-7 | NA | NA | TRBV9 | CASSPGASPQNYEQYF | TGTGCCAGTAGCCCGGGAGCCAGCCCACAGAACTACGAGCAGTACTTC